The clone carrying this T cell receptor (beta chain) was recorded a few times. Its antigen is undetermined. TCRdb independently ran MiXCR on the RT-PCR reads; one entry per CDR3 protein. This sample yields a few hundred thousand distinct CDR3 sequences, of which approximately 15% are seen a single time; more than 9.5% belongs to the top ten. The data were obtained in a study of response to subunit inactivated influenza vaccine. The study, taken as a whole, reports: T cells newly recruited by each seasonal influenza vaccination are few, the authors suggested.

Germline CDR1 reads SQVTM; CDR2 reads ANQGSEA. V was shortened by 4 bases and J by 0 bases, with 15 bases between the two germline ends. The CDR3 loop spans 16 amino acids. The clonotype comes from a man aged 50-59 years who received an inactivated influenza vaccine. The sequenced sample was PBMCs from blood, obtained about 11 days after vaccination. The chain couples TRBV29-1 to TRBJ2-2; D remains ambiguous. This chain's CDR3 is CSVVIVGAPNTGELFF. The CDR3 coding sequence is TGCAGCGTTGTTATTGTTGGCGCTCCGAACACCGGGGAGCTGTTTTTT.